This T cell receptor (beta chain) originates from a study of control samples from healthy donors and cancer patients. TCRdb's copy holds only in-frame clones and misses some; the assay was immunoSEQ multiplex PCR. The sample carries roughly 130,000 clones, 75% to 95% recorded once. The sequence was collected from a man between 18 and 29 years old in good health. The sequenced material came from blood.

For the CDR3, the DNA is TGCAGTGCTAGTCTGGGGGGCTCGTACGAGCAGTACTTC. Translating gives CSASLGGSYEQYF. The J gene is TRBJ2-7, the V gene TRBV20-1, with D perhaps being TRBD1 or TRBD2 (6 bases each). V shed 3 bases and J shed 4 bases, with 13 bases lying between them. The CDR3 is 13 residues long. Germline CDR1 DFQATT, CDR2 SNEGSKA (reference sequence).